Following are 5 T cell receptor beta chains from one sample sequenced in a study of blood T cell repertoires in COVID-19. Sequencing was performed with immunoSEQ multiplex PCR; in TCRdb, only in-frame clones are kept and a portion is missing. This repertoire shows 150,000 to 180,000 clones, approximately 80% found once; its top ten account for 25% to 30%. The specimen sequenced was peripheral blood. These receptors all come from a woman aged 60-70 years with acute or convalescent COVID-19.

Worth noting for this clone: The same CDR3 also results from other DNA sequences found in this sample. The CDR3 nucleotides are TGTGCCAGCAGTCTCCGGACAGTGGGATACACTGAAGCTTTCTTT. Protein: CASSLRTVGYTEAFF. The V call is TRBV28, the J call TRBJ1-1, with D perhaps matching TRBD1 (6 bases). CDR1 is MDHEN, CDR2 SYDVKM, per germline. The V end lost 5 bases, the J end lost 3 bases, and 16 bases lay between the germline ends. The CDR3 has 15 residues.

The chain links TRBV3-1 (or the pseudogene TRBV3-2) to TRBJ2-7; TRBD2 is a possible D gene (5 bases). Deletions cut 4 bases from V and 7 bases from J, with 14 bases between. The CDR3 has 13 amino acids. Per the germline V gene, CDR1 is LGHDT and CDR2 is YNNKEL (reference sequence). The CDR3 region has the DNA TGTGCCAGCAGCCCAAGTCCGGGATTGGAGCAGTACTTC. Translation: CASSPSPGLEQYF.

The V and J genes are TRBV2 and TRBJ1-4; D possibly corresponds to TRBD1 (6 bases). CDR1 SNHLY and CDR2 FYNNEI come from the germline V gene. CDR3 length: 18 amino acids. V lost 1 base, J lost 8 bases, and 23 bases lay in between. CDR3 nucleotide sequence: TGTGCCAGCAGTGAAGGGATAAGGGGGAGAGGGTTTCGAGAAAAACTGTTTTTT. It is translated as CASSEGIRGRGFREKLFF.

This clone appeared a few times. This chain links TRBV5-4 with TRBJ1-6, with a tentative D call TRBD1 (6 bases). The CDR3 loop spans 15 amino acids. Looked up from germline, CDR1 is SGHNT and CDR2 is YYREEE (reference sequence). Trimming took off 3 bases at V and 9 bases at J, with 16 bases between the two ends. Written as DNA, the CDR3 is TGTGCCAGCAGCTCACGGGACACATCTATTTCACCCCTCCACTTT. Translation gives CASSSRDTSISPLHF.

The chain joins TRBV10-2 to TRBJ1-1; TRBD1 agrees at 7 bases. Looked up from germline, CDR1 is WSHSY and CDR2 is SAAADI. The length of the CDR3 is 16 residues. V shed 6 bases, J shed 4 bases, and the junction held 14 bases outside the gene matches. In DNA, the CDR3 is TGCGCCAGCAGGACCGGACAGGTGTATGTTGGCACTGAAGCTTTCTTT. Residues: CASRTGQVYVGTEAFF.